This is a list of T cell receptor beta chains from one sample in a study of cytomegalovirus exposure and HLA in healthy donors. Libraries were prepared by immunoSEQ multiplex PCR; TCRdb keeps only in-frame clonotypes and omits some of them. The sample carries 100,000 to 150,000 clones, around 80% recorded once. Sequenced material: PBMCs. Source of these receptors: a woman in her sixties in good health and CMV-seropositive. The CDR3 runs from the conserved cysteine through the conserved F or W. Fields, in order: clone size, D gene, J gene, V gene, CDR3 protein, CDR3 DNA. The D gene is left open where the match is weak. Only part of the rows carry a size: once, few, many, or a class if the clone is expanded.

NA NA TRBJ2-1 TRBV18 CASSPSRENEQFF TGTGCCAGCTCACCATCAAGGGAGAATGAGCAGTTCTTC
NA NA TRBJ2-7 TRBV6-5 CASSYSGGSYEQYF TGTGCCAGCAGTTACTCGGGGGGCTCCTACGAGCAGTACTTC
NA TRBD1 TRBJ2-5 TRBV7-9 CASSTTNLPDRGPETQYF TGTGCCAGCAGCACAACCAACCTTCCCGACAGGGGGCCTGAGACCCAGTACTTC
NA TRBD1 TRBJ1-4 TRBV30 CAWRRQGAGEKLFF TGTGCCTGGAGGCGACAGGGGGCAGGGGAAAAACTGTTTTTT
NA TRBD2 TRBJ2-3 TRBV11-3 CASSFSGSTDTQYF TGTGCCAGCAGCTTTAGCGGGAGCACAGATACGCAGTATTTT
NA NA TRBJ2-3 TRBV11-3 CASSWGEAPGTDTQYF TGTGCCAGCAGCTGGGGTGAGGCCCCGGGGACAGATACGCAGTATTTT
NA NA TRBJ1-5 TRBV10-3 CAIRGGENQPQHF TGTGCCATCAGGGGGGGAGAGAATCAGCCCCAGCATTTT
NA NA TRBJ2-5 TRBV5-7 CASSLDRYGETQYF TGTGCCAGCAGCTTGGACAGATACGGAGAGACCCAGTACTTC
NA TRBD1 TRBJ2-1 TRBV9 CASSVAGTGDYNEQFF TGTGCCAGCAGCGTAGCCGGGACAGGGGATTACAATGAGCAGTTCTTC
NA TRBD2 TRBJ2-5 TRBV4-1 CASSQDPPGRVQETQYF TGCGCCAGCAGCCAAGATCCCCCCGGGAGGGTCCAAGAGACCCAGTACTTC
NA NA TRBJ1-1 TRBV4-3 CATRSGNTEAFF TGCGCCACGCGATCTGGGAACACTGAAGCTTTCTTT
NA TRBD1 TRBJ1-2 TRBV27 CASSFPGGSYTF TGTGCCAGCAGTTTTCCAGGGGGTAGCTACACCTTC
NA TRBD1 TRBJ2-7 TRBV14 CASSSGQGLGSYAEQYF TGTGCCAGCAGCTCGGGACAGGGGCTAGGTTCTTACGCCGAGCAGTACTTC
few NA TRBJ1-4 TRBV30 CAWGPGGYEKLFF TGTGCCTGGGGTCCCGGAGGATATGAAAAACTGTTTTTT
NA NA TRBJ1-3 TRBV7-3 CASSLTTGSGNTIYF TGTGCCAGCAGCTTAACTACCGGTTCTGGAAACACCATATATTTT
NA NA TRBJ1-6 TRBV5-6 CASSRTGKPLHF TGTGCCAGCAGCCGGACTGGAAAACCCCTCCACTTT
NA NA TRBJ1-5 TRBV5-8 CASSLVGAGGNQPQHF TGTGCCAGCAGCTTGGTGGGGGCAGGTGGCAATCAGCCCCAGCATTTT
NA NA TRBJ1-2 TRBV28 CASSFRSTYGYTF TGTGCCAGCAGTTTTCGGAGTACATATGGCTACACCTTC
NA NA TRBJ2-7 TRBV11-3 CASSLSSAEQYF TGTGCCAGCAGCTTGAGTTCCGCCGAGCAGTACTTC
NA NA TRBJ1-5 TRBV25-1 CASRGAGPNQPQHF TGTGCCAGCAGAGGAGCGGGGCCAAATCAGCCCCAGCATTTT
NA TRBD2 TRBJ2-7 TRBV2 CASSVSGTSSYYEQYF TGTGCCAGCAGTGTTTCCGGGACTAGCTCCTACTACGAGCAGTACTTC
NA TRBD2 TRBJ2-1 TRBV6-5 CASSFATGTSYNEQFF TGTGCCAGCAGTTTCGCCACCGGGACTAGCTACAATGAGCAGTTCTTC
NA TRBD2 TRBJ2-6 TRBV18 CASSPTSGGPSGANVLTF TGTGCCAGCTCACCAACTAGCGGGGGACCTTCTGGGGCCAACGTCCTGACTTTC
many TRBD2 TRBJ2-2 TRBV7-6 CASSLGLAVNTGELFF TGTGCCAGCAGCTTAGGACTAGCAGTGAACACCGGGGAGCTGTTTTTT
NA TRBD2 TRBJ2-1 TRBV25-1 CASSEPSGRSYNEQFF TGTGCCAGCAGTGAACCTAGCGGGAGGTCCTACAATGAGCAGTTCTTC
NA NA TRBJ2-5 TRBV5-1 CASSSGEIYQETQYF TGCGCCAGCAGCTCAGGGGAGATCTACCAAGAGACCCAGTACTTC
NA NA TRBJ2-7 TRBV9 CASSVSSTGEQYF TGTGCCAGCAGCGTGAGTAGTACGGGCGAGCAGTACTTC